The next 28 T cell receptor beta chains were all read from a single sample in a study of blood T cell repertoires in COVID-19. Sequenced by immunoSEQ multiplex PCR; TCRdb stores in-frame clones only, minus some. The table records over 250,000 clones, approximately 90% of them present only once. Sequenced: PBMCs or T cells enriched from blood (not recorded which). The receptors here all came from a woman aged 18-29 years who had recovered from COVID-19.

This clone was seen once. V gene TRBV6-9 combines with J gene TRBJ1-2; the D gene is possibly TRBD1 (5 bases). The CDR3 sequence is 13 residues long. Germline CDR1 and CDR2: MNHGY and SVAAGI. Trimming stripped 0 bases from V and 14 bases from J, with 16 bases between. CDR3: CASSYSLTGDTTF. The DNA for the CDR3 is TGTGCCAGCAGTTATTCCCTAACAGGCGATACTACCTTC.

Comment on this clone: The sample has other DNA sequences that encode this CDR3 too. The chain joins TRBV4-3 to TRBJ2-7, with D possibly matching TRBD2 (6 bases). The germline gives CDR1 LGHNA, CDR2 YSLEER. The CDR3 contains 16 residues. Trimming cost V 0 bases and J 1 base, with 13 bases left between them. The CDR3 loop is CASSQDRGSSSYEQYF. The DNA of the CDR3 is TGCGCCAGCAGCCAAGATCGGGGGAGTTCTTCCTACGAGCAGTACTTC.

The chain combines TRBV30 with TRBJ1-5; D unclear. V was clipped by 2 bases and J by 0 bases, with 14 bases between them. This CDR3 region has 16 residues. Germline CDR1 GTSNPN, CDR2 SVGIG (reference sequence). The CDR3 loop reads CAWSHDEGFSNQPQHF. CDR3 DNA: TGTGCCTGGAGTCATGACGAGGGTTTTAGCAATCAGCCCCAGCATTTT.

This clone was detected only a few times. The rearrangement uses TRBV5-1 and TRBJ1-2; perhaps TRBD1 as D (6 bases). CDR3 size: 15 residues. Looked up from germline, CDR1 is SGHRS and CDR2 is YFSETQ. The ends were cut back, 5 bases at V and 4 bases at J, with 18 bases in the middle. The CDR3 coding sequence is TGCGCCAGCAGGGCCGGGGGGCACGGTGTCTATGGCTACACCTTC. Translation gives CASRAGGHGVYGYTF.

J is TRBJ2-7 and V is TRBV27; the match to TRBD2 covers 9 bases. Per the germline V gene, CDR1 is MNHEY and CDR2 is SMNVEV (reference sequence). The CDR3 sequence is 14 residues long. The junction had 2 bases not matched to a gene; V was cut back by 2 bases and J by 3 bases. CDR3 nucleotide sequence: TGTGCCAGCAGTTTAGCAGCGGGAGGCTACGAGCAGTACTTC. Encoded protein: CASSLAAGGYEQYF.

This sequence joins TRBV6-1 and TRBJ2-2, with D perhaps matching TRBD1 (5 bases). This CDR3 is 14 amino acids long. The V gene lost 2 bases and the J gene lost 5 bases, with 9 bases spanning the gap. Per the germline V gene, CDR1 is MNHNS and CDR2 is SASEGT. The DNA for the CDR3 is TGTGCCAGCAGTGAACAGGGTGGTACCGGGGAGCTGTTTTTT. This encodes CASSEQGGTGELFF.

The CDR3 DNA reads as TGTGCCAGCAGCTTATTAGTAGCGGGACTGTACGAGCAGTACTTC. It translates to CASSLLVAGLYEQYF. The rearrangement joins TRBV7-9 to TRBJ2-7; the match to TRBD2 covers 8 bases. This CDR3 has 15 residues. Germline V gives CDR1 SEHNR, CDR2 FQNEAQ (reference sequence). The ends lost 2 bases at V and 4 bases at J; junction bases unmatched: 7.

This clone was found a few times. The chain carries TRBV11-3 and TRBJ1-5; 8 bases agree with TRBD1. CDR1 and CDR2 (germline): SGHNT, YENEEA. The length of the CDR3 is 14 residues. After removal of 5 bases from V and 7 bases from J, the junction contained 7 bases not matched to a gene. DNA for the CDR3: TGTGCCAGCAGCGGCAGGGGGCTGTGGCAGCCCCAGCATTTT. This sequence encodes CASSGRGLWQPQHF.

This clone was observed once. The chain couples TRBV7-8 to TRBJ1-1; 7 bases fit TRBD1. This CDR3 spans 15 amino acids. J lost 6 bases, V lost 3 bases, and 10 bases had no gene match. Germline CDR1 is SGHVS and CDR2 is FQNEAQ. This chain's CDR3 is CASSFLGQNPPEAFF. The CDR3 DNA follows: TGTGCCAGCAGCTTTTTGGGACAGAATCCTCCTGAAGCTTTCTTT.

As DNA, the CDR3 is TGTGCCAGCAGTTTTCACACAGGGGTGGGTGGCTACACCTTC. Protein: CASSFHTGVGGYTF. This sequence joins TRBV28 and TRBJ1-2; 7 nucleotides agree with TRBD1. The CDR3 contains 14 residues. The V gene end was trimmed by 3 bases and the J gene end by 7 bases; junction bases not matched to a gene: 8. In germline, CDR1 is MDHEN, CDR2 SYDVKM.

The chain links TRBV2 to TRBJ2-7; 7 bases match TRBD2. With V trimmed by 2 bases and J by 2 bases, 6 bases remained unmatched. Germline V gene lookup returns CDR1 SNHLY and CDR2 FYNNEI. The CDR3 loop spans 15 amino acids. Here the CDR3 DNA reads TGTGCCAGCAGTGAAAGGACTAGGGGTACCTACGAGCAGTACTTC. This sequence encodes CASSERTRGTYEQYF.

The rearrangement links TRBV11-1 to TRBJ2-1; 9 bases match TRBD2. Trimming cost V 4 bases and J 9 bases; bases outside gene matches: 10. Germline V gene sequence: CDR1 SGHAT, CDR2 FQDESV (reference sequence). This CDR3 is 15 amino acids long. CDR3 DNA sequence: TGTGCCAGCAGCTCGGCGGGGGGGTTTCCCGGTGAGCAGTTCTTC. This encodes CASSSAGGFPGEQFF.

The chain carries TRBV28 and TRBJ1-3; D possibly corresponds to TRBD1 (6 bases). This CDR3 is built from 13 residues. CDR1 is MDHEN, CDR2 SYDVKM, per germline. Deletions cut 4 bases from V and 7 bases from J, with 11 bases between. CDR3 amino acids: CASSSNRANTIYF. The CDR3 coding sequence is TGTGCCAGCAGTTCAAACAGGGCCAACACCATATATTTT.

The CDR3 DNA follows: TGTGCCAGCAGTATCCCAATTTCGGGCACCATATATTTT. The encoded protein is CASSIPISGTIYF. The chain is built from TRBV28 and TRBJ1-3; no reliable D call. Germline V CDR1 and CDR2: MDHEN, SYDVKM. V lost 5 bases, J lost 9 bases, and 14 bases lay in between. The CDR3 extends over 13 amino acids. Drawing the rest from reference TRBV28 and TRBJ1-3, the complete variable domain is DVKVTQSSRYLVKRTGEKVFLECVQDMDHENMFWYRQDPGLGLRLIYFSYDVKMKEKGDIPEGYSVSREKKERFSLILESASTNQTSMYLCASSIPISGTIYFGEGSWLTVV.

The chain combines TRBV3-1 (or the pseudogene TRBV3-2) with TRBJ2-2; D is possibly TRBD1 (6 bases). CDR3 length: 14 residues. Trimming stripped 6 bases from V and 4 bases from J, with 12 bases between. Germline V gene sequence: CDR1 LGHDT, CDR2 YNNKEL (reference sequence). This CDR3 is CASRPQGSTGELFF. CDR3 nucleotide sequence: TGTGCCAGCAGGCCACAGGGATCCACCGGGGAGCTGTTTTTT.

This rearrangement joins TRBV2 to TRBJ1-2; D is perhaps TRBD1 (5 bases). Trimming shortened V by 1 base and J by 7 bases, and 10 bases separated the two germline ends. The CDR3 has 13 residues. Germline CDR1 and CDR2: SNHLY and FYNNEI. The CDR3 sequence: CASSEDWGGGYTF. CDR3 coding DNA: TGTGCCAGCAGTGAAGATTGGGGGGGTGGCTACACCTTC.

The CDR3 DNA follows: TGTGCCAGTAGTATTAAAACAGGGGCTGGCACTGAAGCTTTCTTT. This gives the protein CASSIKTGAGTEAFF. The chain employs TRBV19 and TRBJ1-1, with TRBD1 matching over 7 bases. V lost 3 bases to trimming and J lost 4 bases; unmatched junction nucleotides: 8. Germline CDR1 is LNHDA and CDR2 is SQIVND (reference sequence). This CDR3 has 15 residues.

This clone is a singleton in its sample. The rearrangement links TRBV6-5 to TRBJ1-2; the D gene is possibly TRBD1 (5 bases). The CDR3 totals 16 residues. Germline-derived CDR1 and CDR2 are MNHEY and SVGAGI. The V gene lost 3 bases and the J gene lost 7 bases, with 21 bases spanning the gap. CDR3 loop: CASSYADRGRSPGYTF. CDR3 nucleotide sequence: TGTGCCAGCAGTTATGCGGATAGGGGAAGATCTCCTGGCTACACCTTC.

This clone occurred once. This sample also contains other DNA sequences that code for the same CDR3. This sequence joins TRBV5-1 and TRBJ1-1, with TRBD1 identical over 7 bases. Germline CDR1 reads SGHRS; CDR2 reads YFSETQ. Germline trimming cut 4 bases from V and 2 bases from J; bases unmatched to any gene: 5. The CDR3 runs 14 residues. CDR3 protein: CASSLDRANTEAFF. As DNA, the CDR3 is TGCGCCAGCAGCCTAGACAGGGCCAACACTGAAGCTTTCTTT.

This chain joins TRBV7-8 and TRBJ2-5; 7 bases agree with TRBD2. CDR3 size: 16 residues. Germline trimming cut 5 bases from V and 5 bases from J; bases unmatched to any gene: 14. Germline loops: CDR1 SGHVS, CDR2 FQNEAQ. CDR3 in DNA: TGTGCCAGCAGCGCTTACCGGGGGGATAGTGGGGAGACCCAGTACTTC. It encodes CASSAYRGDSGETQYF.

The chain combines TRBV29-1 with TRBJ2-1; D is uncertain. Germline V lookup: CDR1 SQVTM, CDR2 ANQGSEA. V was trimmed by 3 bases and J by 1 base, leaving 7 bases between them. The CDR3 runs 13 residues. DNA of the CDR3: TGCAGCGTTGACCGCGATTCCTACAATGAGCAGTTCTTC. Translated, it gives CSVDRDSYNEQFF.

This chain joins TRBV2 and TRBJ1-1; D gene unclear. Germline loops: CDR1 SNHLY, CDR2 FYNNEI. There are 13 residues in the CDR3. V was cut by 4 bases and J by 6 bases, with 12 bases left in between. CDR3 sequence reads: CASSGEATAEAFF. The CDR3 bases are TGTGCCAGCAGTGGGGAGGCGACGGCTGAAGCTTTCTTT.

The V gene is TRBV18, the J gene TRBJ1-1, with D tentatively TRBD1 (5 bases). Trimming shortened V by 2 bases and J by 1 base, and 17 bases separated the two germline ends. The CDR3 spans 17 residues. The germline CDR1 and CDR2 sequences are KGHSH and LQKENI. The CDR3 nucleotides read TGTGCCAGCTCACCAGACCCAGGGTGGTATAGGAACACTGAAGCTTTCTTT. Translated: CASSPDPGWYRNTEAFF.

The chain employs TRBV28 and TRBJ2-2; tentative D call: TRBD1 (6 bases). The CDR3 loop spans 15 amino acids. CDR1 is MDHEN and CDR2 is SYDVKM in the germline V gene. V gave up 6 bases and J gave up 9 bases, with 20 bases separating them. The CDR3 is CASRRPGHRSRELFF. Here the CDR3 DNA reads TGTGCCAGCAGACGTCCGGGACACCGATCACGGGAGCTGTTTTTT. Filled out from reference TRBV28 and TRBJ2-2, the complete variable domain reads DVKVTQSSRYLVKRTGEKVFLECVQDMDHENMFWYRQDPGLGLRLIYFSYDVKMKEKGDIPEGYSVSREKKERFSLILESASTNQTSMYLCASRRPGHRSRELFFGEGSRLTVL.

This chain links TRBV4-2 with TRBJ2-3; TRBD2 matches 9 bases. The germline V gene has CDR1 LGHNA and CDR2 YNFKEQ. The CDR3 is 17 amino acids. V shed 0 bases, J shed 5 bases, and the junction held 9 bases outside the gene matches. The CDR3 DNA is TGTGCCAGCAGCCAAGAATTTCGGCTAGCGGGGCTAGATACGCAGTATTTT. Translation: CASSQEFRLAGLDTQYF.

V gene TRBV18 combines with J gene TRBJ2-4, with TRBD1 matching 7 bases. CDR1 is KGHSH and CDR2 is LQKENI in the germline V gene. Losses at the gene ends were 2 bases for V and 6 bases for J; bases not matched to a gene: 10. This CDR3 comprises 16 residues. The CDR3 DNA is TGTGCCAGCTCACCAAAGACCGGGACAGTTAGAAACATTCAGTACTTC. Translating gives CASSPKTGTVRNIQYF.

This CDR3 is CASSLGLANYGYTF. Here the CDR3 DNA reads TGTGCCAGTAGTTTGGGGCTCGCTAACTATGGCTACACCTTC. V and J are TRBV19 and TRBJ1-2; D possibly corresponds to TRBD1 (5 bases). V lost 5 bases and J lost 0, with 10 bases in between. The CDR3 extends over 14 amino acids. Germline CDR1 is LNHDA and CDR2 is SQIVND (reference sequence).

This sequence joins TRBV7-9 and TRBJ2-3, with D perhaps TRBD2 (6 bases). V shed 5 bases and J shed 5 bases, with 17 bases lying between them. The CDR3 is 15 amino acids. Germline lookup yields CDR1 SEHNR and CDR2 FQNEAQ (reference sequence). Here the CDR3 reads CASSTRSGVRDTQYF. Written as DNA, the CDR3 is TGTGCCAGCAGCACCCGCTCGGGGGTGAGAGATACGCAGTATTTT.